Sequencing of this T cell receptor beta chain was carried out in a study of identical twins. The cDNA had a unique molecular identifier and a template-switch universal primer site. A single record per CDR3 protein comes from TCRdb applying MiXCR to the 5' RACE reads. The profile shows around 480,000 distinct CDR3 sequences, 13% to 15% of them singletons. Germline V gene sequence: CDR1 MNHEY, CDR2 SVGAGI. V lost 3 bases to trimming and J lost 6 bases, with 10 bases between them. This CDR3 region has 13 residues. These data also formed part of another study, on yellow fever vaccine responses in identical twins. According to that study: As reported, the vaccine T cell response of twins seemed partly convergent and partly personalized.

The rearrangement uses TRBV6-5 and TRBJ2-3, with D tentatively TRBD2 (7 bases). The sequence was obtained from a woman aged 18 to 35 in good health. What was sequenced was CD4+ T cells sorted from blood. The CDR3 DNA reads as TGTGCCAGCAGTTATGGGGGGGCTGATACGCAGTATTTT. This translates into CASSYGGADTQYF.